The next 18 T cell receptor beta chains were all read from a single sample in a study of T-cell memory formation after mild COVID-19. In TCRdb, the 5' RACE reads were re-called with MiXCR into one record per CDR3 protein. The profile shows about 360,000 distinct CDR3 sequences, around 14% of them singletons. Sequenced input: PBMCs or a T cell subset sorted from them (not recorded which). All receptors come from a man aged 18 to 35 who had mild COVID-19 (a few samples of this study predate the infection). Cell type and time point are not known.

There are many counts of this clonotype. The gene calls are TRBV7-2 and TRBJ2-1; 7 bases align to TRBD1. V lost 7 bases to trimming and J lost 3 bases; unmatched junction nucleotides: 3. Germline V lookup: CDR1 SGHTA, CDR2 FQGNSA. The CDR3 is 13 amino acids. The CDR3 region is CASTTGDYNEQFF. The CDR3 nucleotides read TGTGCCAGCACCACAGGGGACTACAATGAGCAGTTCTTC.

This clonotype came up a few times. The chain combines TRBV12-1 with TRBJ2-1; TRBD2, the table's D call, lacks a check against the DNA. TRBV12-1 is marked as a pseudogene. CDR3 size: 17 residues. This chain's CDR3 is CASSFSVESGGLYEQFF. In DNA form, the CDR3 reads TGTGCCAGCAGCTTTTCTGTCGAGTCGGGGGGGCTTTATGAGCAGTTCTTC.

A few counts support this clonotype. CDR3 DNA: TGCGCCAGCAGCTTGGTCGGCTCACCCTACGAGCAGTACTTC. Residues: CASSLVGSPYEQYF. V is TRBV5-1 and J is TRBJ2-7; D gene ambiguous. Trimming cost V 0 bases and J 2 bases, with 9 bases left between them. The germline CDR1 and CDR2 sequences are SGHRS and YFSETQ. CDR3 size: 14 residues.

This chain links TRBV4-2 with TRBJ2-3, with D unclear. V lost 0 bases and J 14 bases, leaving 6 bases between the germline ends. This CDR3 comprises 10 residues. Looked up from germline, CDR1 is LGHNA and CDR2 is YNFKEQ. CDR3 sequence reads: CASSQDRLYF. CDR3 coding DNA: TGTGCCAGCAGCCAAGATAGGCTGTATTTT.

The V gene is TRBV20-1, the J gene TRBJ1-2, with a weak D call TRBD1 (6 bases). In germline, CDR1 is DFQATT, CDR2 SNEGSKA (reference sequence). V gave up 6 bases and J gave up 3 bases, with 17 bases separating them. The CDR3 covers 14 residues. The CDR3 bases are TGCAGTGCCGGCTGGGGGGCCCCTTACTATGGCTACACCTTC. This codes for CSAGWGAPYYGYTF.

This clonotype appeared a few times. This chain joins TRBV4-3 and TRBJ1-5; D is unclear. This CDR3 has 14 residues. CDR1 and CDR2 (germline): LGHNA, YSLEER. With 0 bases removed from V and 5 bases from J, the gap between germline ends came to 8 bases. CDR3 in DNA: TGCGCCAGCAGCCAAGACGGACGGGATCAGCCCCAGCATTTT. This gives the protein CASSQDGRDQPQHF.

The J gene is TRBJ2-1, the V gene TRBV4-1, with 8 bases that match TRBD2. The germline V gene encodes CDR1 MGHRA and CDR2 YSYEKL. Losses at the gene ends were 0 bases for V and 4 bases for J; bases not matched to a gene: 5. The CDR3 spans 16 residues. The CDR3 reads CASSQEWVAGYNEQFF. CDR3 nucleotides: TGCGCCAGCAGCCAAGAGTGGGTAGCGGGGTACAATGAGCAGTTCTTC.

This clonotype was seen repeatedly, ten times or more. CDR3 nucleotides: TGTGCCAGCTCACCCGGCTCCTACGAGCAGTACGTC. This sequence encodes CASSPGSYEQYV. V gene TRBV18 combines with J gene TRBJ2-7; no clear D gene. Trimming shortened V by 3 bases and J by 0 bases, and 3 bases separated the two germline ends. The CDR3 is 12 residues long. Germline values: CDR1 KGHSH, CDR2 LQKENI.

There are a few counts of this clonotype. The J gene is TRBJ2-3, the V gene TRBV4-3; D is perhaps TRBD2 (5 bases). Germline V gene data show CDR1 as LGHNA and CDR2 as YSLEER. With 0 bases removed from V and 7 bases from J, the gap between germline ends came to 14 bases. The CDR3 sequence is 15 residues long. The CDR3 sequence: CASSQDEGVGNTQYF. The CDR3 coding sequence is TGCGCCAGCAGCCAAGATGAGGGTGTCGGGAATACGCAGTATTTT.

This clonotype occurred a few times. This chain joins TRBV5-1 and TRBJ2-7; 7 bases fit TRBD1. Losses at the gene ends were 0 bases for V and 3 bases for J; bases not matched to a gene: 9. The CDR3 is made up of 16 amino acids. CDR1 is SGHRS, CDR2 YFSETQ, per germline. This CDR3 is CASSLGHIGTVYEQYF. As DNA, the CDR3 is TGCGCCAGCAGCTTGGGGCATATTGGGACAGTCTACGAGCAGTACTTC.

This clonotype was recorded a few times. The chain couples TRBV7-2 to TRBJ2-7; the match to TRBD2 covers 11 bases. This CDR3 has 15 residues. The J segment lost 2 bases and the V segment lost 5 bases, leaving 5 bases of the junction unmatched. From germline, CDR1 is SGHTA and CDR2 FQGNSA. CDR3 DNA: TGTGCCAGCAGCCTTAGCGGGGGGGCCGCCTACGAGCAGTACTTC. Translating it yields CASSLSGGAAYEQYF.

This clonotype was found many times. J is TRBJ2-5 and V is TRBV6-2 or TRBV6-3, with TRBD1 identical over 7 bases. The CDR3 sequence is 14 residues long. In germline, CDR1 is MNHEY, CDR2 SVGEGT. The V and J ends lost 6 bases and 4 bases, in that order; junction bases with no gene match: 8. The CDR3 DNA follows: TGTGCCAGCAGAATCGACAGGGTGGGAGAGACCCAGTACTTC. Protein: CASRIDRVGETQYF.

This clonotype occurred a few times. The genes are TRBV28 and TRBJ2-3; D could derive from TRBD1 or TRBD2 (5 bases each). V was shortened by 3 bases and J by 5 bases, with 15 bases between the two germline ends. The CDR3 length is 15 residues. The germline V gene encodes CDR1 MDHEN and CDR2 SYDVKM. The CDR3 DNA reads TGTGCCAGCAGTTTGCCGGGCCGGGGCCTAGATACGCAGTATTTT. Translated: CASSLPGRGLDTQYF.

The chain links TRBV3-1 to TRBJ1-2; a possible D gene is TRBD1 (5 bases). V lost 0 bases and J lost 4, with 12 bases in between. The germline V gene has CDR1 LGHDT and CDR2 YNNKEL (reference sequence). CDR3 length: 15 residues. The DNA for the CDR3 is TGTGCCAGCAGCCAAGATCTTGACAGAATCTATGGCTACACCTTC. This codes for CASSQDLDRIYGYTF.

The rearrangement links TRBV7-9 to TRBJ2-5, with unresolved D. In germline, CDR1 is SEHNR, CDR2 FQNEAQ (reference sequence). Trimming took off 3 bases at V and 4 bases at J, with 12 bases between the two ends. The CDR3 is made up of 14 amino acids. The CDR3 region has the DNA TGTGCCAGCAGCTTTTGGACGTACTTAGAGACCCAGTACTTC. This gives the protein CASSFWTYLETQYF. The full variable domain, in which reference TRBV7-9 and TRBJ2-5 provide the parts outside the CDR3, is DTGVSQNPRHKITKRGQNVTFRCDPISEHNRLYWYRQTLGQGPEFLTYFQNEAQLEKSRLLSDRFSAERPKGSFSTLEIQRTEQGDSAMYLCASSFWTYLETQYFGPGTRLLVL.

The J gene is TRBJ2-7, the V gene TRBV11-2; 7 bases align to TRBD1. CDR3 length: 13 residues. Germline lookup yields CDR1 SGHAT and CDR2 FQNNGV. The CDR3 nucleotides read TGTGCCAGCAGCTTGGGGGATGCGACAGGGTATAGAGTC. It yields the protein CASSLGDATGYRV.

The chain uses TRBV7-2 and TRBJ2-7; D ambiguous. This CDR3 comprises 15 residues. The V end lost 7 bases, the J end lost 2 bases, and 18 bases lay between the germline ends. The germline V gene encodes CDR1 SGHTA and CDR2 FQGNSA. CDR3 sequence (DNA): TGTGCCAGCATGGCCGATTTCGGAAGAACCTACGAGCAGTACTTC. Its protein is CASMADFGRTYEQYF.

The table lists this clonotype with a few counts. The rearrangement joins TRBV25-1 to TRBJ1-2, with 7 positions matching TRBD1. The CDR3 has 14 amino acids. Germline assignment: CDR1 MGHDK and CDR2 SYGVNS. Unmatched junction bases numbered 12, after V lost 6 bases and J lost 8 bases. CDR3 DNA: TGTGCCAGCAGCCTAACCGGGACAGAGGACGGCTACACCTTC. As protein: CASSLTGTEDGYTF.